What follows are 4 T cell receptor beta chains derived from one specimen sequenced in a study of blood T cell repertoires in COVID-19. This table comes from immunoSEQ multiplex PCR, and its TCRdb copy is limited to in-frame clones, with some not included. Among roughly 250,000 clones, less than 90% were seen once, and the ten largest hold about 1.5%. Sequencing was performed on peripheral blood. The receptors stem from a woman aged 35 to 49 who had recovered from COVID-19.

The chain links TRBV27 to TRBJ1-2; 9 bases are shared with TRBD1. The germline V gene has CDR1 MNHEY and CDR2 SMNVEV (reference sequence). There are 16 residues in the CDR3. V dropped 5 bases and J dropped 4; count of bases not matched to a gene: 11. This chain's CDR3 is CASSTKGQGIGYGYTF. As DNA, the CDR3 is TGTGCCAGCAGTACTAAGGGACAGGGAATTGGCTATGGCTACACCTTC.

The chain joins TRBV19 to TRBJ2-2; D is ambiguous. This CDR3 is 14 amino acids long. Germline V gene sequence: CDR1 LNHDA, CDR2 SQIVND (reference sequence). The V gene lost 7 bases and the J gene lost 5 bases, with 14 bases spanning the gap. The CDR3 region is CASTRVVYTGELFF. In DNA, the CDR3 is TGTGCCAGTACTCGCGTGGTTTATACCGGGGAGCTGTTTTTT.

The count of this clone is one. V and J are TRBV7-9 and TRBJ2-1, with 7 positions matching TRBD1. From germline, CDR1 is SEHNR and CDR2 FQNEAQ (reference sequence). The CDR3 sequence is 16 residues long. V trimming: 5 bases; J trimming: 5 bases; junction bases outside the gene matches: 12. CDR3 sequence: CASSPIGGSENNEQFF. The CDR3 bases are TGTGCCAGCAGCCCGATAGGGGGCTCCGAAAACAATGAGCAGTTCTTC.

This CDR3 reads CASSIRVAGEAFF. The CDR3 nucleotides are TGTGCCAGTAGTATCCGGGTAGCGGGTGAAGCTTTCTTT. The rearrangement links TRBV19 to TRBJ1-1; D ambiguous. The CDR3 covers 13 residues. Per germline, CDR1 LNHDA and CDR2 SQIVND (reference sequence). Trimming pared 3 bases from V and 7 bases from J, leaving 12 bases between.